This TCR beta chain appears in the sequencing data of a study of blood T cell repertoires in COVID-19. The overall study: In each case, the material was cDNA or gDNA derived from T cells, B-cell-depleted T cells, or PBMCs.

In the original processing: Reference gene primer amplification gave nucleated cell count estimates. TCRdb's copy holds only in-frame clones and misses some; the assay was immunoSEQ multiplex PCR. The V and J calls and clone size are taken from that table; D and trimming were inferred from the DNA. Of fewer than 200,000 clones in the sample, nearly 80% are singletons; the top ten hold about 26%. The CDR3 is 17 residues long. Per germline, CDR1 LGHNT and CDR2 FRNRAP. Trimming stripped 5 bases from V and 1 base from J, with 20 bases between. A few counts support this clone. Sequencing used peripheral blood. The chain has TRBV12-5 and TRBJ2-5; TRBD1 is a possible D gene (5 bases). The receptor's source is a woman aged 70-85 years with acute or convalescent COVID-19. The CDR3 spells CASGPPTDTLLQETQYF. In nucleotides, the CDR3 is TGTGCTAGTGGTCCCCCGACAGACACCCTACTCCAAGAGACCCAGTACTTC.